The clone carrying this TCR beta chain was picked up a small number of times. V lost 2 bases and J 7 bases, leaving 5 bases between the germline ends. This CDR3 contains 12 residues. The germline V gene encodes CDR1 KGHSH and CDR2 LQKENI. TCRdb used MiXCR to reprocess the RT-PCR reads, holding one entry per CDR3 protein. The sample records 550,000 to 750,000 distinct CDR3 sequences, 14% being singletons. The sample consisted of memory CD4+ T cells from blood. This chain links TRBV18 with TRBJ1-4; no firm D call. The receptor was isolated from a female donor in good health, serving as a healthy control. The CDR3 DNA sequence: TGTGCCAGCTCACCAGATGGTGAAAAACTGTTTTTT. As protein: CASSPDGEKLFF.